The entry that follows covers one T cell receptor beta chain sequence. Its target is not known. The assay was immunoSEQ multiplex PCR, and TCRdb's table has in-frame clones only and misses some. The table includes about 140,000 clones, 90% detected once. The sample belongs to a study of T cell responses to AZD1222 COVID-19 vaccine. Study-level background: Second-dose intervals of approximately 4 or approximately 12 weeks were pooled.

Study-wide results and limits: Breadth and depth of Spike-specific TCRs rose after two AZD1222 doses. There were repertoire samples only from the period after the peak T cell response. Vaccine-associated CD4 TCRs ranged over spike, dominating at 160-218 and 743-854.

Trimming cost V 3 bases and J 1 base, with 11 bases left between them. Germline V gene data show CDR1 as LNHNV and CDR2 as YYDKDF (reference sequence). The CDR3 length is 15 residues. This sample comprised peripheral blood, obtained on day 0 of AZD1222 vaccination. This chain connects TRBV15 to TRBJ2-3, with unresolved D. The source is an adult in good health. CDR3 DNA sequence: TGTGCCACCAGCAGTCCTTCCTGGGGCACAGATACGCAGTATTTT. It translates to CATSSPSWGTDTQYF.